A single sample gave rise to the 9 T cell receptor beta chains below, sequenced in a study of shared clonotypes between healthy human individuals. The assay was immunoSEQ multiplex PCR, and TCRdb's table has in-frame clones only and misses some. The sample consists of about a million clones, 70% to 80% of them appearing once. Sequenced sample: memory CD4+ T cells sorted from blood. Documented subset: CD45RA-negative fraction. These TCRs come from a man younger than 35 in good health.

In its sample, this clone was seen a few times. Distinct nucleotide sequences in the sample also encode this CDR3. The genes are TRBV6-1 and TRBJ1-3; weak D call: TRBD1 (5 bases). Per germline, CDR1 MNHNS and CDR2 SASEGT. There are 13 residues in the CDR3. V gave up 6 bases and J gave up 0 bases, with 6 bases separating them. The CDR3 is CASRGVSGNTIYF. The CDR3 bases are TGTGCCAGCAGGGGGGTCTCTGGAAACACCATATATTTT.

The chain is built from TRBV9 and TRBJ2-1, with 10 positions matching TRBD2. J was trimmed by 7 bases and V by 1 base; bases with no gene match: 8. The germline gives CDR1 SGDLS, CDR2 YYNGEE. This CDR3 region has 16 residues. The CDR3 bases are TGTGCCAGCAGCGTAACCCTAGCGGGAGTTAAGAATGAGCAGTTCTTC. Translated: CASSVTLAGVKNEQFF. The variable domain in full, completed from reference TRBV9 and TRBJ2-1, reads DSGVTQTPKHLITATGQRVTLRCSPRSGDLSVYWYQQSLDQGLQFLIQYYNGEERAKGNILERFSAQQFPDLHSELNLSSLELGDSALYFCASSVTLAGVKNEQFFGPGTRLTVL.

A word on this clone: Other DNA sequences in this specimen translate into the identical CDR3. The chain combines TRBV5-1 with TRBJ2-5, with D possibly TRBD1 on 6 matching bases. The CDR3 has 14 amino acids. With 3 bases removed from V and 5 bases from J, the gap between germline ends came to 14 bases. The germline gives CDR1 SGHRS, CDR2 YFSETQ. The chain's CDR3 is CASSSQGLQETQYF. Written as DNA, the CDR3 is TGCGCCAGCAGCTCACAGGGCCTTCAGGAGACCCAGTACTTC. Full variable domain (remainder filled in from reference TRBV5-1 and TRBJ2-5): KAGVTQTPRYLIKTRGQQVTLSCSPISGHRSVSWYQQTPGQGLQFLFEYFSETQRNKGNFPGRFSGRQFSNSRSEMNVSTLELGDSALYLCASSSQGLQETQYFGPGTRLLVL.

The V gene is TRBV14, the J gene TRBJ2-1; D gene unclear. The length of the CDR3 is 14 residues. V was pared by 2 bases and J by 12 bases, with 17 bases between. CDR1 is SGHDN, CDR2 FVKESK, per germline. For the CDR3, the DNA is TGTGCCAGCAGCCAATCGTGGGCATCCCTTGCGCAGTTCTTC. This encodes CASSQSWASLAQFF.

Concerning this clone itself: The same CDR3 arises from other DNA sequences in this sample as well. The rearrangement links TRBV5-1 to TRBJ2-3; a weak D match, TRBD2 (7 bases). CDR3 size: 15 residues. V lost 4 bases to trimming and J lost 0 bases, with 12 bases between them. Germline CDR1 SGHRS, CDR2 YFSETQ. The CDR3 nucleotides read TGCGCCAGCAGCCGCGGGGGACAAAGCACAGATACGCAGTATTTT. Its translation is CASSRGGQSTDTQYF.

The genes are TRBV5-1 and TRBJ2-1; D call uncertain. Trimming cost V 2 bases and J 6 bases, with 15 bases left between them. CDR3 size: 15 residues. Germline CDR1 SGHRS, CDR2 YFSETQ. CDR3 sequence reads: CASSFKAISGNEQFF. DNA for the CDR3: TGCGCCAGCAGCTTTAAGGCTATCTCCGGCAATGAGCAGTTCTTC.

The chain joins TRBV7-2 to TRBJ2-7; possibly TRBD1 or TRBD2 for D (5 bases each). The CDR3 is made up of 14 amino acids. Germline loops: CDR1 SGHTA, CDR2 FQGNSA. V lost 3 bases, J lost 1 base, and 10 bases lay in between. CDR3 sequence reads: CASSFGGDSYEQYF. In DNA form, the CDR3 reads TGTGCCAGCAGCTTTGGGGGAGATTCCTACGAGCAGTACTTC.

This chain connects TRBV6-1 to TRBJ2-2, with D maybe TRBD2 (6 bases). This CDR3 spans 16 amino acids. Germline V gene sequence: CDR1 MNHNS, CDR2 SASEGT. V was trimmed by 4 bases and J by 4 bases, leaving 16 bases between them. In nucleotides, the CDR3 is TGTGCCAGCAGTGTGGGGCGACGGGAGATCACCGGGGAGCTGTTTTTT. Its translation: CASSVGRREITGELFF.

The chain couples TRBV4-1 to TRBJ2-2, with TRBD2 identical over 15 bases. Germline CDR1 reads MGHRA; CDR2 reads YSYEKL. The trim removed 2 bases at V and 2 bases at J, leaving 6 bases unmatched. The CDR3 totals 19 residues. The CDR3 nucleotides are TGCGCCAGCAGCCAAACGGGACTAGCGGGGGGCCGAAACACCGGGGAGCTGTTTTTT. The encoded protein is CASSQTGLAGGRNTGELFF.